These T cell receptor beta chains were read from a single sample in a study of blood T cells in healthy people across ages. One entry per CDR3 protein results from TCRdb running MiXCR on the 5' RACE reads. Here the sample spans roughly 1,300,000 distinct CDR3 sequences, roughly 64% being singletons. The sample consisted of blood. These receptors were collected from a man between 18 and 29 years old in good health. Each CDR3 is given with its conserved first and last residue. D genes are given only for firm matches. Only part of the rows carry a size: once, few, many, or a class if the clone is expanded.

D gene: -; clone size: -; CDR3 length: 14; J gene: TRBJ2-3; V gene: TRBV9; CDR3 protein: CASSVGGQARWQYF; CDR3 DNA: TGTGCCAGCAGCGTAGGGGGCCAGGCTCGGTGGCAGTATTTT
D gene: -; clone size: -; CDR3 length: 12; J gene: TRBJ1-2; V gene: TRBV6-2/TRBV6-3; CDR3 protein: CASSEDSYGYTF; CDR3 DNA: TGTGCCAGCAGCGAAGACAGCTATGGCTACACCTTC
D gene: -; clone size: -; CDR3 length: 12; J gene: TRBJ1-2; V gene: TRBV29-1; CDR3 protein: CSVPAPVGGYTF; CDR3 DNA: TGCAGCGTACCCGCCCCCGTTGGCGGCTACACCTTC
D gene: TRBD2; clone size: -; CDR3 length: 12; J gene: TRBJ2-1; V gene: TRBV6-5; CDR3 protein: CASISGGYEQFF; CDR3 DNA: TGTGCCAGCATTTCCGGGGGGTACGAGCAGTTCTTC
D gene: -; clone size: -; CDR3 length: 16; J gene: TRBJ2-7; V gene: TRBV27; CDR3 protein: CASSFGGPSSYNEQYF; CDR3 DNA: TGTGCCAGCAGCTTTGGGGGACCCAGCTCCTACAATGAGCAGTACTTC
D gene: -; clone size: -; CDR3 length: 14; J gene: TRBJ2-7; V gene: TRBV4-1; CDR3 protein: CASSQKMWDYEQYF; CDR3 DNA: TGCGCCAGCAGCCAAAAGATGTGGGACTACGAGCAGTACTTC
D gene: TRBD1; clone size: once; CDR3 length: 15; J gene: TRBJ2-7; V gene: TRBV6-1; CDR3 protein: CASSEVSGQTYEQYF; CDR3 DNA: TGTGCCAGCAGTGAAGTCTCGGGACAGACTTACGAGCAGTACTTC
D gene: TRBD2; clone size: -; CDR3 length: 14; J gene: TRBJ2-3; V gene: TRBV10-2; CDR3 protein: CASIPGLATDTQYF; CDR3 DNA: TGCGCCAGCATCCCGGGACTAGCTACAGATACGCAGTATTTT
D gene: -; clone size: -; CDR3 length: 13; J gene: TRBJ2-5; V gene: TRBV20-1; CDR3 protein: CSAHRGWQETQYF; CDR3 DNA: TGCAGTGCCCACCGAGGGTGGCAAGAGACCCAGTACTTC
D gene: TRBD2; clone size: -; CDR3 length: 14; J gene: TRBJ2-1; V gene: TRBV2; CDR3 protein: CATDLAGGYNEQFF; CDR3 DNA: TGTGCCACAGACCTAGCGGGAGGTTACAATGAGCAGTTCTTC
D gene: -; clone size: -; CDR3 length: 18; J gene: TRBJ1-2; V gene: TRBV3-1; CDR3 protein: CASSPYLAGRILNYGYTF; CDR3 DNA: TGTGCCAGCAGCCCCTACCTGGCAGGGCGAATACTTAACTATGGCTACACCTTC
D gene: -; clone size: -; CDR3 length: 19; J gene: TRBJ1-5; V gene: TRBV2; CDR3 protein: CASSPPRRRVPNSNQPQHF; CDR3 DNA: TGTGCCAGCAGCCCCCCTCGGAGGCGGGTGCCCAATAGCAATCAGCCCCAGCATTTT
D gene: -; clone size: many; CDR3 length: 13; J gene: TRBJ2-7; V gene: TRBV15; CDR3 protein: CATSRGFGYEQYF; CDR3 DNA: TGTGCCACCAGCAGGGGATTTGGTTACGAGCAGTACTTC
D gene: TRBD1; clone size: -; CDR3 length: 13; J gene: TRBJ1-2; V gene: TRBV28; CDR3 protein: CASSLKGAYGYTF; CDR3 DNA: TGTGCCAGCAGTTTAAAGGGGGCCTATGGCTACACCTTC
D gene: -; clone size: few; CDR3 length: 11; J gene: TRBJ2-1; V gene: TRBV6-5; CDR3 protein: CASSSPPEQFF; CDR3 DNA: TGTGCCAGCAGTTCCCCCCCTGAGCAGTTCTTC
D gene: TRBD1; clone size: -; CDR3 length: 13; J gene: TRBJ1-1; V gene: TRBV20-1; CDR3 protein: CSAIPRDSTEAFF; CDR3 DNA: TGCAGTGCTATCCCCAGGGACAGCACTGAAGCTTTCTTT
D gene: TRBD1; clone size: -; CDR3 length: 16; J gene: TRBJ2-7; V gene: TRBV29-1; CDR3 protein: CSVGHQGGQVPYEQYF; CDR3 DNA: TGCAGCGTTGGGCACCAAGGTGGACAGGTTCCGTACGAGCAGTACTTC
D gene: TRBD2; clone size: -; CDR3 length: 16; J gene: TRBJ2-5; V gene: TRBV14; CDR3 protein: CASSLRTSSGKETQYF; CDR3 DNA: TGTGCCAGCAGCCTAAGAACTTCTAGCGGGAAAGAGACCCAGTACTTC
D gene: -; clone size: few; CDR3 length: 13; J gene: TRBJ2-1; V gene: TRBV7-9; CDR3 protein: CASSKGQSNEQFF; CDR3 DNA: TGTGCCAGCAGCAAAGGGCAGTCCAATGAGCAGTTCTTC
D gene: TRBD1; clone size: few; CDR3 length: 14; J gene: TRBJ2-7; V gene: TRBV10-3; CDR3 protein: CAISDGTGAYEQYF; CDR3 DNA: TGTGCCATCAGTGATGGGACAGGAGCCTACGAGCAGTACTTC
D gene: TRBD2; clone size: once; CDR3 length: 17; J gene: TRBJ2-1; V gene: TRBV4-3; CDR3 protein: CASSQDRLAGVYNEQFF; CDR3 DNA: TGCGCCAGCAGCCAAGACCGACTAGCGGGGGTATACAATGAGCAGTTCTTC
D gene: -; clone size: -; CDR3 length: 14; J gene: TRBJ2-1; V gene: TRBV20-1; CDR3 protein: CSASAQGFSNEQFF; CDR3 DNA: TGCAGTGCTAGTGCCCAGGGGTTTAGCAATGAGCAGTTCTTC
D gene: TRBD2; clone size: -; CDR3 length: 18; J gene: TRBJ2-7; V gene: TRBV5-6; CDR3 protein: CASNGGEGKLAGRYEQYF; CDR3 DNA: TGTGCCAGCAACGGAGGTGAGGGGAAACTAGCGGGCCGCTACGAGCAGTACTTC
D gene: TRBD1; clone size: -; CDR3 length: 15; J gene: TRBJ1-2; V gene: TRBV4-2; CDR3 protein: CASSQQTGLNYGYTF; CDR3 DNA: TGTGCCAGCAGCCAACAGACAGGGCTAAACTATGGCTACACCTTC
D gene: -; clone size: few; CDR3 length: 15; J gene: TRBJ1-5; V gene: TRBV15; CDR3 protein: CATSGPVRGEQPQHF; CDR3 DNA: TGTGCCACCAGCGGACCCGTCAGGGGCGAACAGCCCCAGCATTTT
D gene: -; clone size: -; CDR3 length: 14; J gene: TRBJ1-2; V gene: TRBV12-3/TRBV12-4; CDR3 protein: CASSFPGRPGGYTF; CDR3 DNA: TGTGCCAGCAGTTTTCCCGGCAGGCCTGGGGGCTACACCTTC
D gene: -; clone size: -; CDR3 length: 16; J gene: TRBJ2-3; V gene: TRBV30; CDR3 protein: CAWSVLGGPSTDTQYF; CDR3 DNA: TGTGCCTGGAGTGTACTAGGGGGGCCAAGCACAGATACGCAGTATTTT
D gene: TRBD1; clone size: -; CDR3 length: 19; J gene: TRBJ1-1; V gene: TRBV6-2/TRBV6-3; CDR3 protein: CASSYFNPRTGTMNTEAFF; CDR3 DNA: TGTGCCAGCAGTTACTTCAACCCGCGGACAGGGACCATGAACACTGAAGCTTTCTTT
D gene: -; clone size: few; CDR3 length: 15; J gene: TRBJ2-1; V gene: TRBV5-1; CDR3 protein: CASSLEGPAYNEQFF; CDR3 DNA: TGCGCCAGCAGCTTGGAAGGGCCGGCCTACAATGAGCAGTTCTTC
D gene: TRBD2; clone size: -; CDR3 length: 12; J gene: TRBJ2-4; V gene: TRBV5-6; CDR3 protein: CASSVGLAVQYF; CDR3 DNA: TGTGCCAGCAGCGTTGGACTAGCGGTTCAGTACTTC
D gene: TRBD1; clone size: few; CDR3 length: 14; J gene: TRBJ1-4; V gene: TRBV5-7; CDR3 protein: CASSWGQSNEKLFF; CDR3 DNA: TGTGCCAGCAGCTGGGGACAGTCTAATGAAAAACTGTTTTTT
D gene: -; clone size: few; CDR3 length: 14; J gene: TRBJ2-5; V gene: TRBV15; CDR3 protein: CATSRDVLQETQYF; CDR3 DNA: TGTGCCACCAGCAGAGATGTGCTCCAAGAGACCCAGTACTTC
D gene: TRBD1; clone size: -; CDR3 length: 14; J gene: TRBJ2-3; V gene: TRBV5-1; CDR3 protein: CASSLRGPEDTQYF; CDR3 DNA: TGCGCCAGCAGCTTAAGGGGGCCGGAAGATACGCAGTATTTT
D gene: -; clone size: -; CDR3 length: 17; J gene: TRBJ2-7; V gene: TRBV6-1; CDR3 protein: CASSPPLTDSPPYEQYF; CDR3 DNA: TGTGCCAGCAGCCCACCCCTTACAGACTCACCGCCCTACGAGCAGTACTTC
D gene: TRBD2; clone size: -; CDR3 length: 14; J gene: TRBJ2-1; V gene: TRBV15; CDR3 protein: CATSTPGLWNEQFF; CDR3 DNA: TGTGCCACCAGCACCCCGGGACTATGGAATGAGCAGTTCTTC
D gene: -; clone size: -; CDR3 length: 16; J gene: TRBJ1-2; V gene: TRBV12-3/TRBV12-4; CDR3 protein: CASSRPSVGRRDGYTF; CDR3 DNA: TGTGCCAGCAGTCGCCCCTCCGTCGGGAGACGGGACGGCTACACCTTC
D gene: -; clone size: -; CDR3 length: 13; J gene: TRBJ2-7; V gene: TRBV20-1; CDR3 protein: CSARDLRNQGRYF; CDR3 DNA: TGCAGTGCTAGAGATCTGAGGAACCAGGGACGGTACTTC
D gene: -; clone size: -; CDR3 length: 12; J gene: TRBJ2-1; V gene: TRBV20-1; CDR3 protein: CSVVVPYNEQFF; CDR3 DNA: TGCAGTGTAGTAGTACCCTACAATGAGCAGTTCTTC
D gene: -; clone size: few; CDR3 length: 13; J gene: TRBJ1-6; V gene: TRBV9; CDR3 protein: CASSPRIDSPLHF; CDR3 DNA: TGTGCCAGCAGCCCACGTATAGATTCACCCCTCCACTTT
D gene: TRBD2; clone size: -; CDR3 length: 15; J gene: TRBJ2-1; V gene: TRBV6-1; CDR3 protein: CASIPGTSGYNEQFF; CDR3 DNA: TGTGCCAGCATCCCCGGGACTAGCGGATACAATGAGCAGTTCTTC
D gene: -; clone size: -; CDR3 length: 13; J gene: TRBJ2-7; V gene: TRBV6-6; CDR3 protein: CASSSWDTYEQYF; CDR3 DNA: TGTGCCAGCTCCTCCTGGGACACCTACGAGCAGTACTTC
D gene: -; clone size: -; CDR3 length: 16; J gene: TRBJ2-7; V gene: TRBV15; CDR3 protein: CATSTLEAGRFYEQYF; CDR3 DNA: TGTGCCACCAGCACCCTCGAGGCGGGGCGCTTCTACGAGCAGTACTTC